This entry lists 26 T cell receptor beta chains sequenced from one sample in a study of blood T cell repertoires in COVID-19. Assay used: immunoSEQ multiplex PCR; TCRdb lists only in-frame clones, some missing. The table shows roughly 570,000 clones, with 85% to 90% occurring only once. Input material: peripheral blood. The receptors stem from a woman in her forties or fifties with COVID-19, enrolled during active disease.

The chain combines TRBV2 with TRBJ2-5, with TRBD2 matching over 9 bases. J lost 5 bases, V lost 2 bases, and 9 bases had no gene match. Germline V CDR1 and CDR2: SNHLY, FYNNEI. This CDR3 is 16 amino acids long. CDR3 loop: CASSERAGGLAETQYF. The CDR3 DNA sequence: TGTGCCAGCAGTGAACGAGCGGGGGGCTTGGCTGAGACCCAGTACTTC.

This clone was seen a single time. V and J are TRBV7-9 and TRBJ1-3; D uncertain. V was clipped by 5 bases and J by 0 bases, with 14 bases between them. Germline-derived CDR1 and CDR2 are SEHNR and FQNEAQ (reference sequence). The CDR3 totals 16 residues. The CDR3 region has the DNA TGTGCCAGCAGCCGCGCCGGGGTGAGCTCTGGAAACACCATATATTTT. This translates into CASSRAGVSSGNTIYF.

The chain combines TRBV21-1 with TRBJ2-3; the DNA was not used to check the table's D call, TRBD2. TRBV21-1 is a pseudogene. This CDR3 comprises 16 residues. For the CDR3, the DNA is TGTGCCAGCAGCGTCCGACTCTTCGCTAGCACAGATACGCAGTATTTT. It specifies CASSVRLFASTDTQYF.

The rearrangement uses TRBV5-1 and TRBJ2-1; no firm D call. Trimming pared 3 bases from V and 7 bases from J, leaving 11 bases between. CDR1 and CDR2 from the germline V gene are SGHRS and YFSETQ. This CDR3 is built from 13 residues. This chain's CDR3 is CASSYTPRNEQFF. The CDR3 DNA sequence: TGCGCCAGCAGCTACACTCCCAGGAATGAGCAGTTCTTC. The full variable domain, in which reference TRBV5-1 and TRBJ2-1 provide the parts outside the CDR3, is KAGVTQTPRYLIKTRGQQVTLSCSPISGHRSVSWYQQTPGQGLQFLFEYFSETQRNKGNFPGRFSGRQFSNSRSEMNVSTLELGDSALYLCASSYTPRNEQFFGPGTRLTVL.

The CDR3 here is CASSSRTGSSYNEQFF. The CDR3 DNA is TGTGCCAGCAGCTCCCGGACTGGAAGCTCCTACAATGAGCAGTTCTTC. The chain recombines TRBV14 with TRBJ2-1; a weak D match, TRBD2 (5 bases). The CDR3 totals 16 residues. V dropped 5 bases and J dropped 0 bases, with 14 bases sitting between them. The germline V gene encodes CDR1 SGHDN and CDR2 FVKESK.

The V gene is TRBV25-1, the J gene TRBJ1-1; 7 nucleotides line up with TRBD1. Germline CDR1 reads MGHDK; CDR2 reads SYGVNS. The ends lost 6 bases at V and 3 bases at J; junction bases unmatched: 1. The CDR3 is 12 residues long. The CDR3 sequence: CASRQGDTEAFF. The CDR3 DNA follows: TGTGCCAGCAGGCAGGGGGACACTGAAGCTTTCTTT.

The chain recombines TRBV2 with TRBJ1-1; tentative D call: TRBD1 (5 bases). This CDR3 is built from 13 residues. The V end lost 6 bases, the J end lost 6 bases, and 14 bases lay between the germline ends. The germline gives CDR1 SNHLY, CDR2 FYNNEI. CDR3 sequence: CASRLRQIAEAFF. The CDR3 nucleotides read TGTGCCAGCAGATTGAGACAGATAGCTGAAGCTTTCTTT.

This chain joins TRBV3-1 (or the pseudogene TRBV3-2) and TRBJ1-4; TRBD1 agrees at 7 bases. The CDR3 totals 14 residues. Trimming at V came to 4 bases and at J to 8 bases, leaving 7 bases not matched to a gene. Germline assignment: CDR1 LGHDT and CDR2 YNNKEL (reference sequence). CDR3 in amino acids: CASSRRGLGEKLFF. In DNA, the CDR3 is TGTGCCAGCAGCCGTAGGGGGCTCGGCGAAAAACTGTTTTTT.

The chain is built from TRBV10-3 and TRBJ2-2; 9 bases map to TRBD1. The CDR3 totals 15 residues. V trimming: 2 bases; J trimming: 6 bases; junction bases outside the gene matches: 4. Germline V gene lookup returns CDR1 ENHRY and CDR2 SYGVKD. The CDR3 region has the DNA TGTGCCATCAGTGAGGGGACAGGGAAGGCCGGGGAGCTGTTTTTT. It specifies CAISEGTGKAGELFF.

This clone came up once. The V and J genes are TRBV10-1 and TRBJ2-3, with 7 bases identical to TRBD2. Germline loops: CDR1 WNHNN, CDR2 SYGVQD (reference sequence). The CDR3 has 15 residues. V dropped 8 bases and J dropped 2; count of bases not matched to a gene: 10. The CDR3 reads CASGDSREATDTQYF. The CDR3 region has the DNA TGCGCCAGCGGCGATAGCCGGGAGGCCACAGATACGCAGTATTTT.

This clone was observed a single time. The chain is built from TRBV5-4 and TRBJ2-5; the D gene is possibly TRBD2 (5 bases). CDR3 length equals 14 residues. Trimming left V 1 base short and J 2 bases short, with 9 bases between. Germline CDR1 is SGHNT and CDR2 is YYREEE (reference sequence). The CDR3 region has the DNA TGTGCCAGCAGCTTGTTCGGGGTTCAAGAGACCCAGTACTTC. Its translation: CASSLFGVQETQYF.

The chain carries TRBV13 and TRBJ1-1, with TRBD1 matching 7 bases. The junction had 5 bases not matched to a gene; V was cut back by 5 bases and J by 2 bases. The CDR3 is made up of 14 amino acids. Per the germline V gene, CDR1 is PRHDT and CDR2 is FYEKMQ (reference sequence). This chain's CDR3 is CASSLQGVNTEAFF. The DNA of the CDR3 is TGTGCCAGCAGCCTCCAGGGGGTTAACACTGAAGCTTTCTTT.

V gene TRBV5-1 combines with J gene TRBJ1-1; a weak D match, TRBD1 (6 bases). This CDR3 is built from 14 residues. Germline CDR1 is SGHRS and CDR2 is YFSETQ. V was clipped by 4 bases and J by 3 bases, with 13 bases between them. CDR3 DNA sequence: TGCGCCAGCAGCCTCAACCCAGGGGACACTGAAGCTTTCTTT. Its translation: CASSLNPGDTEAFF.

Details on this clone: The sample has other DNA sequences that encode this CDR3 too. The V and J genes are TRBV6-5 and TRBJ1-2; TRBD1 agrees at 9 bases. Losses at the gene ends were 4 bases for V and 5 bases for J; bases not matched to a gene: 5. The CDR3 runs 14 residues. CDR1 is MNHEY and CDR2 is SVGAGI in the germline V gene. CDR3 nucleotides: TGTGCCAGCAGTTCCTCCGGGACAGGGTATGGCTACACCTTC. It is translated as CASSSSGTGYGYTF.

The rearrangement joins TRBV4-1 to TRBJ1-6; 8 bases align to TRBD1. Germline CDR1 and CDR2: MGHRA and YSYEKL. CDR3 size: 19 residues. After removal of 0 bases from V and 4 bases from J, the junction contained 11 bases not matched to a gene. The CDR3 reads CASSQDPPRRTGYNSPLHF. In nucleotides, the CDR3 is TGCGCCAGCAGCCAAGATCCCCCCCGCAGGACAGGGTATAATTCACCCCTCCACTTT.

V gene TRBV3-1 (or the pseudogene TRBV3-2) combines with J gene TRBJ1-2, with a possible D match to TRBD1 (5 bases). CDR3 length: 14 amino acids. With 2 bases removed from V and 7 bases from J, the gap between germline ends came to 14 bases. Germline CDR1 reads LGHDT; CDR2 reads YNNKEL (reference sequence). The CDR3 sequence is CASSQNPGKAGYTF. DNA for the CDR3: TGTGCCAGCAGCCAAAATCCAGGGAAGGCTGGCTACACCTTC.

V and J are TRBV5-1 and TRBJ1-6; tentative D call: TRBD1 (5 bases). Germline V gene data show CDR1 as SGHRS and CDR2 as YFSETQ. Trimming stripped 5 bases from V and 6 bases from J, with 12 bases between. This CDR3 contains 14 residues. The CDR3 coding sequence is TGCGCCAGCAGGACAGACTTCGGTAATTCACCCCTCCACTTT. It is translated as CASRTDFGNSPLHF.

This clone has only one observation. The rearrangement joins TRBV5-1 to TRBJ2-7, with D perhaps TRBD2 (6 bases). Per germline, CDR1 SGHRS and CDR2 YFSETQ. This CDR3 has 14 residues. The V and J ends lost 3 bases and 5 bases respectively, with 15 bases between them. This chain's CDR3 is CASSYANSGDEQYF. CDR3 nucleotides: TGCGCCAGCAGCTACGCTAATAGCGGAGACGAGCAGTACTTC.

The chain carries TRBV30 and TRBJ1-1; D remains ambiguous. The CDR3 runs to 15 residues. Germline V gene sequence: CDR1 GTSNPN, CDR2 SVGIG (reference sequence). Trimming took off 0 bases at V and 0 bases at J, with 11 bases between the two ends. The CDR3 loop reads CAWSVFLRVNTEAFF. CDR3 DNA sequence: TGTGCCTGGAGTGTATTTTTACGGGTGAACACTGAAGCTTTCTTT.

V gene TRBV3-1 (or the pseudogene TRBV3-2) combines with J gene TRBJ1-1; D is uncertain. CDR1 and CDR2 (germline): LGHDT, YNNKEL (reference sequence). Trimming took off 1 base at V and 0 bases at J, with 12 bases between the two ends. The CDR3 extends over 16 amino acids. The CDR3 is CASSQGWQALNTEAFF. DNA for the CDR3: TGTGCCAGCAGCCAAGGATGGCAGGCCCTGAACACTGAAGCTTTCTTT.

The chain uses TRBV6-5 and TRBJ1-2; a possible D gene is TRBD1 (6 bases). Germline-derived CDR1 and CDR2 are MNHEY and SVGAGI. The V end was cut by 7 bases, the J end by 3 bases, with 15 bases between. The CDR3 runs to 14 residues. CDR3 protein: CASIGQHLYYGYTF. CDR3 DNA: TGTGCCAGCATTGGACAGCACCTTTACTATGGCTACACCTTC.

The CDR3 reads CASGLVWDSQTGELFF. The CDR3 region has the DNA TGTGCTAGTGGTTTGGTATGGGACAGCCAGACCGGGGAGCTGTTTTTT. V gene TRBV12-5 combines with J gene TRBJ2-2; TRBD1 matches 7 bases. In germline, CDR1 is LGHNT, CDR2 FRNRAP. V lost 0 bases, J lost 5 bases, and 6 bases stayed unmatched. The CDR3 loop spans 16 amino acids.

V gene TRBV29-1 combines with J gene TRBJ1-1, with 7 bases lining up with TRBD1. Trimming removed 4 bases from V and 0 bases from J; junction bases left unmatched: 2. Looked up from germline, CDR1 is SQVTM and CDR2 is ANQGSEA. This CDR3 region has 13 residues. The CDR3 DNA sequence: TGCAGCGTTGTAGGACAGGTGAACACTGAAGCTTTCTTT. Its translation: CSVVGQVNTEAFF.

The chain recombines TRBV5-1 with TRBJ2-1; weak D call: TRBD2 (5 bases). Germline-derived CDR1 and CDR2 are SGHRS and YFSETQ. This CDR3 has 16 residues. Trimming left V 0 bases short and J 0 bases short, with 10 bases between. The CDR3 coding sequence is TGCGCCAGCAGCTTGGGAGTGCGGGTCTCCTACAATGAGCAGTTCTTC. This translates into CASSLGVRVSYNEQFF. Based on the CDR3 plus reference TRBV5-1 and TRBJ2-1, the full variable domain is KAGVTQTPRYLIKTRGQQVTLSCSPISGHRSVSWYQQTPGQGLQFLFEYFSETQRNKGNFPGRFSGRQFSNSRSEMNVSTLELGDSALYLCASSLGVRVSYNEQFFGPGTRLTVL.

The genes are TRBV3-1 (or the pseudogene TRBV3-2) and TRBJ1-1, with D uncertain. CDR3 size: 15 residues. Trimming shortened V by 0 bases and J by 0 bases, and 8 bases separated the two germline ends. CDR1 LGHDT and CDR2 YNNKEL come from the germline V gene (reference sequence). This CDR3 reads CASSQELSLNTEAFF. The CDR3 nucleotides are TGTGCCAGCAGCCAAGAACTTAGCTTGAACACTGAAGCTTTCTTT.

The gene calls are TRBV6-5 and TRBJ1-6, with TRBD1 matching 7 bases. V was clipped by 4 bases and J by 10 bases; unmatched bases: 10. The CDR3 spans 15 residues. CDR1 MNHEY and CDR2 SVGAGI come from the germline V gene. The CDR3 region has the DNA TGTGCCAGCAGTTGGGACAGCCAAGGTAAATCACCCCTCCACTTT. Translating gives CASSWDSQGKSPLHF.